The entry below describes one T cell receptor beta chain. The CDR3 sequence is 16 residues long. Germline CDR1 is LGHDT and CDR2 is YNNKEL (reference sequence). The sample belongs to a study of blood T cells in healthy people across ages. Combining a sample-barcoded 5' primer with a J-beta primer mix, a second PCR ran for about 6 to 12 cycles. TCRdb re-analysed the 5' RACE reads in MiXCR, keeping a single row per CDR3 protein. Of some 730,000 distinct CDR3 sequences in the sample, approximately 22% were seen once. Total RNA amounts of at least 5.5 micrograms were extracted per sample. This clonotype was sampled from a man between 65 and 85 years old in good health. The chain joins TRBV3-1 to TRBJ2-7, with 9 nucleotides matching TRBD2. The better agreement between TRBJ2-1 and the DNA end casts doubt on the J call. Sequenced sample: blood. In DNA, the CDR3 is TGTGCCAGCAGCCAAGATTGGGCTAGCGGGACCCGCGAGCAGTTCTTC. It is translated as CASSQDWASGTREQFF.